This TCR beta chain was captured by sequencing in a study of T cell responses to AZD1222 COVID-19 vaccine. V was clipped by 6 bases and J by 6 bases; unmatched bases: 11. The CDR3 length is 15 residues. The V gene's germline CDR1 is LGHNA and CDR2 YSLEER. General study findings and limits: Spike-wide coverage was observed for vaccine-associated CD4 TCRs, with dominant responses at 160-218 and 743-854. Only a handful of AZD1222 recipients, more than five in all, had baseline seropositivity. Elevations in Spike-specific TCR breadth and depth followed administration of two AZD1222 doses. White British people made up most donors, females outnumbered males, and clonal diversity was possibly underestimated.

TCRdb's table, derived via immunoSEQ multiplex PCR, lists solely in-frame clones and lacks some. Among 120,000 to 150,000 clones listed, over 75% were seen once. This clone has only one observation. Its antigen remains unknown. The chain joins TRBV4-3 to TRBJ2-7; 10 bases map to TRBD1. The clonotype comes from an adult who received the MenACWY meningococcal vaccine as a control. The sequencing here drew on peripheral blood, taken 28 days after the second dose of the MenACWY control vaccine. The CDR3, as DNA: TGCGCCAGCAGTCCCCGGGACAGGGGATTCGGCGAGCAGTACTTC. This sequence encodes CASSPRDRGFGEQYF.